Included here is one T cell receptor (beta chain) sequence, with context. Only a few counts were recorded for this clone. This receptor's antigen is unknown. Per-nucleotide qualities are absent, and no much larger clonotype sits a single base away. This entry belongs to a study of radiotherapy plus CTLA-4 blockade in lung cancer (dated 2018 in TCRdb). For context, the study as a whole: Objective responses occurred in roughly a sixth of enrolled patients, and 25% to 40% achieved disease control. The investigation overall reported the following: The strongest predictors of response were reported to be early dynamic shifts in blood T cell clones along with a rise in serum interferon-beta following radiation. After treatment with radiotherapy and ipilimumab, TCR clones that originated in tumors expanded in peripheral blood.

CDR3 length: 17 amino acids, cysteine to phenylalanine. The kept DNA is CDR3 alone, 51 bases in frame from the first base. The study tested focal radiation therapy combined with CTLA-4 blockade (ipilimumab) in patients with chemo-refractory metastatic non-small-cell lung cancer. The library was generated by the immunoSEQ multiplex PCR assay. This is the immuneACCESS table as TCRdb keeps it, with only in-frame sequences that have V and J called. A part of the clones is gone; compared with another copy, unresolved V genes explain less than half, and the rest is unexplained. The sample profile shows 50,000 to 65,000 clones; 65% to 80% of them were found once. The ten biggest clones cover 2% to 3% of the sample.

The V gene is TRBV21-1 and the J gene is TRBJ1-4; the DNA was not compared with TRBD1, the D call given in the table. TRBV21-1 is noted as a pseudogene. The receptor was isolated from a human donor with non-small cell lung cancer whose response to radiotherapy plus ipilimumab could not be evaluated. The sample in question was peripheral blood, obtained from a patient treated with radiotherapy plus ipilimumab. The bases read TGTGCCAGCAGCAAAATAGTGGGACAGGGGCTGGGTGAAAAACTGTTTTTT. It encodes CASSKIVGQGLGEKLFF.